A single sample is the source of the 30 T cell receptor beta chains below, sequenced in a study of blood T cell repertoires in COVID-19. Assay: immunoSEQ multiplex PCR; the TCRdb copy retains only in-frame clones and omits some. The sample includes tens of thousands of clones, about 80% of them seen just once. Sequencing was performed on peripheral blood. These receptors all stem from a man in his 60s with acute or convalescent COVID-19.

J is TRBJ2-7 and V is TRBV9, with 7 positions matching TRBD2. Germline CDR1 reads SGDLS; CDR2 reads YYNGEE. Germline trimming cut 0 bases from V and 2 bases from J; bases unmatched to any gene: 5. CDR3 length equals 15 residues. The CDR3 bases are TGTGCCAGCAGCGTAGAGGGCGGGAGCGCCTACGAGCAGTACTTC. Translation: CASSVEGGSAYEQYF.

In nucleotides, the CDR3 is TGTGCCAGCAGCCGGGGACAGGGCTCCTACAATGAGCAGTTCTTC. Protein: CASSRGQGSYNEQFF. The chain combines TRBV27 with TRBJ2-1, with 9 positions matching TRBD1. CDR3 length: 15 amino acids. Germline V gene data show CDR1 as MNHEY and CDR2 as SMNVEV (reference sequence). Trimming took 6 bases from V and 0 from J; bases not matched to a gene: 3.

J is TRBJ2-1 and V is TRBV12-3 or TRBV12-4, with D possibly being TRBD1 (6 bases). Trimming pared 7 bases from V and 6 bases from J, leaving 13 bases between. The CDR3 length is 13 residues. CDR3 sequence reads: CASNPDRINEQFF. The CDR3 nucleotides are TGTGCCAGCAACCCGGACAGAATCAATGAGCAGTTCTTC.

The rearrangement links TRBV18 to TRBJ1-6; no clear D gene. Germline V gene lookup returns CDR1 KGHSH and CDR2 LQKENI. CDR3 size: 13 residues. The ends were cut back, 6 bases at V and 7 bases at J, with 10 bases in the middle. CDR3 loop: CASSRDFNSPLHF. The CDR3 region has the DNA TGTGCCAGCTCGCGGGATTTCAATTCACCCCTCCACTTT. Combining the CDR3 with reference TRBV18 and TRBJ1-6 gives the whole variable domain NAGVMQNPRHLVRRRGQEARLRCSPMKGHSHVYWYRQLPEEGLKFMVYLQKENIIDESGMPKERFSAEFPKEGPSILRIQQVVRGDSAAYFCASSRDFNSPLHFGNGTRLTVT.

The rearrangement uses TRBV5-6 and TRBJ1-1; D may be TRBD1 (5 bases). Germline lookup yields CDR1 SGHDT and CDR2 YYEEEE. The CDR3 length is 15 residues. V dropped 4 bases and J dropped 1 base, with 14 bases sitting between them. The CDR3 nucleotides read TGTGCCAGCAGCCGACGTCGGGGGTCGAACACTGAAGCTTTCTTT. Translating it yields CASSRRRGSNTEAFF.

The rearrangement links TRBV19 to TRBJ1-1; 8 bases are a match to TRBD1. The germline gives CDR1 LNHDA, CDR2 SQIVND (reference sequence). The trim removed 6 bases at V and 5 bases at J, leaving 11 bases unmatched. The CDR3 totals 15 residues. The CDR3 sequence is CASRSPRTGRTEAFF. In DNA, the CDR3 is TGTGCCAGTAGATCGCCCAGGACAGGGAGGACTGAAGCTTTCTTT.

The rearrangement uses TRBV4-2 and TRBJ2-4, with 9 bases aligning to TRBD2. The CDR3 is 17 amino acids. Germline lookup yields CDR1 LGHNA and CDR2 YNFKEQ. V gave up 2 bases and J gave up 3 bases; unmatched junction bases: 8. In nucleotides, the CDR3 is TGTGCCAGCAGCCAACTGGCGGGGGGGGATAGCAAAAACATTCAGTACTTC. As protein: CASSQLAGGDSKNIQYF.

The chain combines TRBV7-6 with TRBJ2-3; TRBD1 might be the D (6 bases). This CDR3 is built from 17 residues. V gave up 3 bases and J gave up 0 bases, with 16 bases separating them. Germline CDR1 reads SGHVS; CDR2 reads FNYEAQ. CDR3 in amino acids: CASSFVSGTSSTDTQYF. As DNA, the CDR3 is TGTGCCAGCAGCTTTGTTTCCGGGACAAGTAGCACAGATACGCAGTATTTT.

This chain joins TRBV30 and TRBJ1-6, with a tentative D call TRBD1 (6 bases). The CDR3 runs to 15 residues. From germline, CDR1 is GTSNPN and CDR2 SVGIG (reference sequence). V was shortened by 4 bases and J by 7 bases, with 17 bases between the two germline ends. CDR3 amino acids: CAWIHRDRFNSPLHF. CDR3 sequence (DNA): TGTGCCTGGATCCACAGGGATCGATTCAATTCACCCCTCCACTTT.

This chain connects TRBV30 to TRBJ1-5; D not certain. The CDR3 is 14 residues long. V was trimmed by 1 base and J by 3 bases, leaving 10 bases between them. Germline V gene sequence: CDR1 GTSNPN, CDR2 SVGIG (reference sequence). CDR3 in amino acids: CAWSGHSINQPQHF. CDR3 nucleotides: TGTGCCTGGAGTGGGCACAGCATCAATCAGCCCCAGCATTTT.

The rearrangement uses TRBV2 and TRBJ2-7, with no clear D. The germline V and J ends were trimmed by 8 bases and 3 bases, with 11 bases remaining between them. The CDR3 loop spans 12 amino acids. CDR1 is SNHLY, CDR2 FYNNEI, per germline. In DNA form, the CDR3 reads TGTGCCAGCCGATACACCCGCTACGAGCAGTACTTC. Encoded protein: CASRYTRYEQYF.

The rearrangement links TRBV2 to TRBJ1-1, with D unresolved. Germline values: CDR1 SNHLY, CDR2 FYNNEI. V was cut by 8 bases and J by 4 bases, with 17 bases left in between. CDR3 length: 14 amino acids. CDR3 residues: CASRINPGSTEAFF. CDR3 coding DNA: TGTGCCAGCCGAATAAATCCGGGAAGCACTGAAGCTTTCTTT.

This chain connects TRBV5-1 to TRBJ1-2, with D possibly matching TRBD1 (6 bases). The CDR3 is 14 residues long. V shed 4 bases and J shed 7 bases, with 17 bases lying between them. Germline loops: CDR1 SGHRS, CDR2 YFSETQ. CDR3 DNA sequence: TGCGCCAGCAGCCTTGAGGCAGGGGTGGGTGGCTACACCTTC. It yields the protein CASSLEAGVGGYTF.

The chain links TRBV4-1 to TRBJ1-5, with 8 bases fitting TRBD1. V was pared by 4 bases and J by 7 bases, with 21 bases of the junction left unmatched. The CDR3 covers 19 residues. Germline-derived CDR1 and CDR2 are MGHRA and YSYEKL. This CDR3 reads CASSPTTLGRGPREQPQHF. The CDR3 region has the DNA TGCGCCAGCAGCCCCACAACCCTCGGCAGGGGGCCTCGGGAGCAGCCCCAGCATTTT.

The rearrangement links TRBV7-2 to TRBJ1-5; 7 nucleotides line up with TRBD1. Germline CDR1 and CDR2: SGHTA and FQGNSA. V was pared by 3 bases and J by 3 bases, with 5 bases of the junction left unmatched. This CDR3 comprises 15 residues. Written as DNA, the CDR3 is TGTGCCAGCAGCTTCTACAGGGGTACCAATCAGCCCCAGCATTTT. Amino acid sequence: CASSFYRGTNQPQHF. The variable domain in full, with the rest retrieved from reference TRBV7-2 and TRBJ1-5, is GAGVSQSPSNKVTEKGKDVELRCDPISGHTALYWYRQSLGQGLEFLIYFQGNSAPDKSGLPSDRFSAERTGGSVSTLTIQRTQQEDSAVYLCASSFYRGTNQPQHFGDGTRLSIL.

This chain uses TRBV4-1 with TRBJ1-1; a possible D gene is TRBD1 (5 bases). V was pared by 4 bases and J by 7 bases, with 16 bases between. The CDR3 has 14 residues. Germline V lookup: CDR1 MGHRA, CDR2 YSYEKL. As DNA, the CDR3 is TGCGCCAGCAGCCCGCAACCTTCAGGGTATGAAGCTTTCTTT. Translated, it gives CASSPQPSGYEAFF.

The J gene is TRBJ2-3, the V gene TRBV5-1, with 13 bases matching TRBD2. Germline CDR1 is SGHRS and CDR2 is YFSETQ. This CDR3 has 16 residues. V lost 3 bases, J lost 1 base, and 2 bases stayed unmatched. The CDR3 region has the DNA TGCGCCAGCAGCTCTGGGACTAGCGGGGGCACAGATACGCAGTATTTT. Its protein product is CASSSGTSGGTDTQYF.

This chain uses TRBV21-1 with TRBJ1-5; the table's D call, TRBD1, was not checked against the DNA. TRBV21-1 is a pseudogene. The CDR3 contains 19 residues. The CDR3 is CASSKGAKAPDREGQPQHF. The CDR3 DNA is TGTGCCAGCAGCAAAGGAGCAAAAGCCCCCGACAGGGAAGGTCAGCCCCAGCATTTT.

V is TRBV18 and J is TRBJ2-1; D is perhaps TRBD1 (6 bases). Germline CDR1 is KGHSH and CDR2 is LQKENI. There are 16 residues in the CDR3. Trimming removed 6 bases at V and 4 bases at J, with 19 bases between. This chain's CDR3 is CASSQPGHLLYNEQFF. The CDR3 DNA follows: TGTGCCAGCTCCCAGCCGGGACACCTCTTATACAATGAGCAGTTCTTC.

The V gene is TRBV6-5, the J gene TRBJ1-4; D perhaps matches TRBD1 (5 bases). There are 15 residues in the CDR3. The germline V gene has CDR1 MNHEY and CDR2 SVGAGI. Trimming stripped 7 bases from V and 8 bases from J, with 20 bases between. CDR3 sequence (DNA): TGTGCCAGCACCGACGGGAGGGGACTTTGGGAAAAACTGTTTTTT. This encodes CASTDGRGLWEKLFF.

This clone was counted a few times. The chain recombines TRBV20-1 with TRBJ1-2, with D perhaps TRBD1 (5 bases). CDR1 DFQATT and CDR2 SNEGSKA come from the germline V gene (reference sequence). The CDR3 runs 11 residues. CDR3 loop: CSRDSNYGYTF. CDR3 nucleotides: TGCAGCCGAGACAGCAACTATGGCTACACCTTC.

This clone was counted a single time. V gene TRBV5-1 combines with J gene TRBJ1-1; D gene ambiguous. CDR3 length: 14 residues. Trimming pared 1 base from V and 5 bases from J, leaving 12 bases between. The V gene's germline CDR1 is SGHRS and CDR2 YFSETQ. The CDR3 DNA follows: TGCGCCAGCAGCTTGTCCCCGGGGAGTACTGAAGCTTTCTTT. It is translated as CASSLSPGSTEAFF.

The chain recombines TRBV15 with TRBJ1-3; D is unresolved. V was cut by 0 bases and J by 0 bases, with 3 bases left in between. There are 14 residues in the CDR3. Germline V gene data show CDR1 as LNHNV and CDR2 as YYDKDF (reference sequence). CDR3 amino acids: CATSREASGNTIYF. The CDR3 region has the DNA TGTGCCACCAGCAGAGAAGCCTCTGGAAACACCATATATTTT. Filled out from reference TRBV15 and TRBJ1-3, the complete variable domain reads DAMVIQNPRYQVTQFGKPVTLSCSQTLNHNVMYWYQQKSSQAPKLLFHYYDKDFNNEADTPDNFQSRRPNTSFCFLDIRSPGLGDTAMYLCATSREASGNTIYFGEGSWLTVV.

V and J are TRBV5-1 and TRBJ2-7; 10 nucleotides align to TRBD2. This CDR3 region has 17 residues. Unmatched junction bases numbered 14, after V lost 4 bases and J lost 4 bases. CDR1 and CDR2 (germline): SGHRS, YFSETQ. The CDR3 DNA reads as TGCGCCAGCAGCGCAATTGGACTAGCGGAGCCCCATTACGAGCAGTACTTC. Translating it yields CASSAIGLAEPHYEQYF.

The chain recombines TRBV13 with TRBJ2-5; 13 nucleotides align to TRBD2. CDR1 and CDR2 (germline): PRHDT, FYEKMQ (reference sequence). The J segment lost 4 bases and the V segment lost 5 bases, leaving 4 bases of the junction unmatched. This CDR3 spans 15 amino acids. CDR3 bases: TGTGCCAGCAGCCCTGGACTAGCGGGGGCAGAGACCCAGTACTTC. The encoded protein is CASSPGLAGAETQYF. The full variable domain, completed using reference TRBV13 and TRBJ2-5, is AAGVIQSPRHLIKEKRETATLKCYPIPRHDTVYWYQQGPGQDPQFLISFYEKMQSDKGSIPDRFSAQQFSDYHSELNMSSLELGDSALYFCASSPGLAGAETQYFGPGTRLLVL.

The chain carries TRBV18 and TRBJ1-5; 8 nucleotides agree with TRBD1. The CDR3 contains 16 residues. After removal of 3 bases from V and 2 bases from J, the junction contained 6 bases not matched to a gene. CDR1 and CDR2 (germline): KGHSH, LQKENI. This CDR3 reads CASSPTGVGGNQPQHF. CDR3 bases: TGTGCCAGCTCACCGACAGGGGTAGGGGGCAATCAGCCCCAGCATTTT.

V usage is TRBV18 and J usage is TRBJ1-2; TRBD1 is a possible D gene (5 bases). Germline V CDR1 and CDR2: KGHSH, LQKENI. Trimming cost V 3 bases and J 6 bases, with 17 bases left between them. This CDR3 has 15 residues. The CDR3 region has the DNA TGTGCCAGCTCACCCCGGGACTTCCCGGGGGATGGCTACACCTTC. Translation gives CASSPRDFPGDGYTF.

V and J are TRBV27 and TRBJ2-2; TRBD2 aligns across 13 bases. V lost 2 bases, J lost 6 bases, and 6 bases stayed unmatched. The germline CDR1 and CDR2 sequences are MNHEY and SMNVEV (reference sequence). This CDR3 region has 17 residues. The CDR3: CASSLPPGLAGPGELFF. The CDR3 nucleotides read TGTGCCAGCAGTTTACCCCCGGGACTAGCGGGGCCCGGGGAGCTGTTTTTT.

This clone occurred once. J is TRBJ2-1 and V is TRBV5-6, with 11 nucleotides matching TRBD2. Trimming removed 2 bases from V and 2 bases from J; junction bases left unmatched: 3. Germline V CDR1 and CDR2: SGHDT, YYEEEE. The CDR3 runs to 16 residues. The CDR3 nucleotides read TGTGCCAGCAGCTTCCTAGCGGGGGGTCCCTACAATGAGCAGTTCTTC. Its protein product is CASSFLAGGPYNEQFF.

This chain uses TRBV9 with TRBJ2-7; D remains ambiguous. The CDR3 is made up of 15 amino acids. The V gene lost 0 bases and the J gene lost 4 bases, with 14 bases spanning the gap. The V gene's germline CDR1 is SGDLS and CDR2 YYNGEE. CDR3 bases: TGTGCCAGCAGCGTAGGGGTAGCCAGTGAATACGAGCAGTACTTC. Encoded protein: CASSVGVASEYEQYF.